These 2 T cell receptor beta chains were sequenced from one sample in a study of long-term antiretroviral therapy in people with HIV. Version v3.0 of the immunoSEQ assay ran at survey level. Measured with immunoSEQ multiplex PCR; TCRdb has only the in-frame clones, and not every one. Here the sample spans tens of thousands of clones, roughly 84% being singletons. Source: unsorted PBMCs, taken 0.2 years before starting antiretroviral therapy. These receptors were collected from a man between 18 and 35 years old with HIV.

This clone was seen a single time. The J gene is TRBJ1-1, the V gene TRBV9, with unresolved D. Trimming cost V 0 bases and J 1 base, with 10 bases left between them. The CDR3 extends over 15 amino acids. From germline, CDR1 is SGDLS and CDR2 YYNGEE. The CDR3 DNA sequence: TGTGCCAGCAGCGTAGACGGGGTCCCGAACACTGAAGCTTTCTTT. It codes for CASSVDGVPNTEAFF.

The rearrangement links TRBV2 to TRBJ2-7; 7 bases match TRBD1. V lost 7 bases to trimming and J lost 0 bases; unmatched junction nucleotides: 9. The CDR3 loop spans 15 amino acids. Germline lookup yields CDR1 SNHLY and CDR2 FYNNEI. CDR3 amino acids: CASKPATGNSYEQYF. The CDR3 nucleotides read TGTGCCAGCAAACCCGCGACAGGGAACTCCTACGAGCAGTACTTC.